The clone carrying this TCR beta chain was found a few times. Its antigen remains unidentified. The data are from a study of regulatory T cells in long-lasting Graves disease. The study, taken as a whole, reports: Accuracy could have been hurt by small sample size.

The germline V gene has CDR1 DFQATT and CDR2 SNEGSKA (reference sequence). This CDR3 is 13 amino acids long. Trimming took off 2 bases at V and 1 base at J, with 5 bases between the two ends. Regarding time point: persistent/refractory GD, antithyroid drugs over 5 years with positive TRAb. RNA from PBMCs was the source of the TCR library. The authors diagnosed Graves' disease using American Thyroid Association guidelines. It was an endocrinology department in Xi'an, China, that provided the patients. Relying on iRepertoire HTBI primers and Arm-PCR of CDR3 regions, the team built TCR beta libraries. Each CDR3 protein gets one entry after TCRdb re-called the multiplex PCR reads with MiXCR. Of 350,000 to 450,000 distinct CDR3 sequences listed, 21% are singletons.

The source is a female donor with Graves disease. Sequenced here: peripheral blood mononuclear cells (PBMCs), sampled when the disease was refractory, from a patient treated with antithyroid drugs. V and J are TRBV20-1 and TRBJ2-2; D is ambiguous. In DNA form, the CDR3 reads TGCAGTGCTAGACAGGAGAACACCGGGGAGCTGTTTTTT. Its translation is CSARQENTGELFF.